The entry that follows covers one T cell receptor (beta chain) sequence. Its antigen is currently not known. No base qualities exist here, and no much larger clone lies one base off it. The method was the immunoSEQ multiplex PCR assay. High-throughput TCR-beta CDR3 sequencing of genomic DNA from most patients was performed by Adaptive Biotechnologies. The authors processed their data as follows. TCR sequencing data for approximately 19 patients were retrieved from Adaptive's ImmunoSEQ software; three other patients were processed with MiXCR and VDJtools. CDR3 nucleotide sequences shared between donor and recipient were removed because the origin of such sequences could not be assigned. To count as alloreactive, a clone needed at least 2-fold expansion over unstimulated cells and a minimum CFSE-low frequency of 0.002% (template counts) or 0.001% (read counts). Clones were considered mappable if detected in sequenced pre-transplant spleen, lymph node, or MLR CFSE-low populations of the donor or recipient. Cumulative frequency of alloreactive clones was calculated as a percentage of all sequences weighted by copy number. TCRdb took this table from immuneACCESS and kept in-frame rearrangements with V and J called. Such tables lack part of the clones; where checked against another copy, unresolved V genes explain under half of the gap, and the rest is unexplained. V and J calls and clone size are as listed in that table; D and trimming were resolved from the DNA. Here the sample has about 8,100 clones; around 62% occur a single time. The top ten hold almost 9.5% of the sample.

To isolate intraepithelial and lamina propria lymphocytes from graft specimens, dithiothreitol, EDTA incubations and collagenase D digestion were used. Serial intestinal graft biopsy specimens collected up to 600 days after transplant underwent bulk TCR-beta sequencing. Clipping removes 4 bases from V and 6 bases from J, with 7 as the unmatched junction base count. The germline V gene gives CDR1 as SGHRS and CDR2 as YFSETQ. Inclusive of the bounding cysteine and phenylalanine, the CDR3 is 14 residues long. The entry retains the CDR3 DNA only, 42 bases that are in frame from base 1. The sample originates from a study of graft-versus-host responses after intestinal transplantation (dated by TCRdb to about 2021). About the study as a whole: Multivisceral, liver-intestinal, or isolated intestinal transplants were received by the recipients. Every recipient was given anti-thymocyte globulin induction, followed by roughly 3 years of maintenance tacrolimus and steroids. Bulk TCR-beta CDR3 sequencing was used to track graft-versus-host and host-versus-graft alloreactive T cell clones in the graft, circulation and bone marrow after intestinal transplantation. Alloreactive clones were identified by sequencing pre-transplant mixed lymphocyte reaction products and comparing these products with unstimulated pre-transplant donor and recipient T cells. The cohort enrolled 24 intestinal transplant recipients including one retransplant, and a few patients lacking pretransplant specimens were excluded. A peak of at least 4% donor T cells among recipient peripheral blood mononuclear cells was the definition used for donor T cell macrochimerism. Instead of going to the commercial service, samples from a few later patients were sequenced in-house on an Illumina MiSeq and processed with MiXCR. Overall results and qualifications from the work: Early after transplant, peak levels of circulating GvH clones were associated with declines in HvG clones. In the allografts of patients with donor T cell macrochimerism, GvH to HvG T cell clonal ratios were high. Conclusions were limited by the relatively low number and heterogeneity of intestinal transplant patients. GvH clones were detected in recipient bone marrow, and some of these GvH clones were observed earlier in ileal mucosa or blood, consistent with an intestinal mucosal origin.

The TCR comes from a human patient who received an intestinal transplant, so some T cells may come from the graft donor. This sequence uses TRBV5-1 and TRBJ2-1, with TRBD2 identical over 7 junction bases. The sample here was ileum tissue, taken approximately 450 days after transplant. The CDR3 amino acid sequence is: CASSLGLEINEQFF. The DNA sequence is TGCGCCAGCAGCCTCGGACTAGAAATCAATGAGCAGTTCTTC.